Sequencing of this T cell receptor beta chain was carried out in a study of shared clonotypes between healthy human individuals. Study in general: Samples came from two female and a few male donors aged 18 to 49. Per donor, three plates held CD4 naive cells, three held CD4 memory, two held CD8 naive and one held CD8 memory.

The assay was immunoSEQ multiplex PCR, and TCRdb's table has in-frame clones only and misses some. The table lists some 800,000 clones, almost 95% of them singletons. Regarding this clone: As yet, its antigen is unknown.

Study observations and caveats: Researchers sampled blood only, noting tissue repertoires likely differ.

Trimming took 7 bases from V and 1 from J; bases not matched to a gene: 12. Germline lookup yields CDR1 SNHLY and CDR2 FYNNEI. This CDR3 spans 17 amino acids. Naive CD8 cells were CD45RO-negative, positively selected for CCR7, excluding terminally differentiated effector memory CD45RA+ cells. The receptor was isolated from a man younger than 45 in good health. The sequencing input was naive CD8+ T cells sorted from blood. This chain joins TRBV2 and TRBJ2-2, with 7 bases fitting TRBD1. CDR3 nucleotide sequence: TGTGCCAGCACCGCACCACAGGGGTTCCAGAACACCGGGGAGCTGTTTTTT. Translated, it gives CASTAPQGFQNTGELFF.